The sample holds a few counts of the clone carrying this T cell receptor (beta chain). This record belongs to a study of T cells in Graves' hyperthyroidism and ophthalmopathy. The CDR3 contains 14 residues. Trimming left V 3 bases short and J 5 bases short, with 8 bases between. TCR beta CDR3 regions were amplified from RNA. First-round RT-PCR targeting the TCR CDR3 was performed with the HTBI primer set. TCRdb recomputed calls from the multiplex PCR reads with MiXCR, one row per CDR3 protein. This table holds about 380,000 distinct CDR3 sequences, around a sixth found once. Uncontrolled infection, other autoimmune disease, pregnancy or lactation barred patients from enrollment.

Material: blood. The source is a young man with Graves' ophthalmopathy. The rearrangement uses TRBV12-3 or TRBV12-4 and TRBJ1-6; D remains unclear. CDR3 amino acids: CASSLAGHNSPLHF. CDR3 in DNA: TGTGCCAGCAGTTTGGCCGGCCATAATTCACCCCTCCACTTT.